One TCR beta chain is described in this entry. Its antigen is undetermined. This record belongs to a study of shared clonotypes between healthy human individuals. Findings and caveats of the study: Few donors limited the genetic and exposure-history diversity represented. The study found about 5% of naive CD4 clonotypes shared across several donors.

Assay: immunoSEQ multiplex PCR; the TCRdb copy retains only in-frame clones and omits some. The data hold around 1.4 million clones, with about 98.5% observed a single time. Trimming left V 1 base short and J 1 base short, with 10 bases between. CDR1 and CDR2 from the germline V gene are LNHDA and SQIVND (reference sequence). The length of the CDR3 is 15 residues. The sequencing sample was made of naive CD4+ T cells sorted from blood. Subset defined: CD45RA+ positively selected. The source of this sequence is a young man in good health. The chain links TRBV19 to TRBJ1-1; D unresolved. CDR3 DNA: TGTGCCAGTAGTATAGGGTTGGCCCGGAACACTGAAGCTTTCTTT. Translating gives CASSIGLARNTEAFF.